This T cell receptor beta chain is drawn from a study of cytomegalovirus exposure and HLA in healthy donors. PCR used 60 Vbeta primers and 13 Jbeta primers. This table comes from immunoSEQ multiplex PCR, and its TCRdb copy is limited to in-frame clones, with some not included. The sample shows around 300,000 clones, around 66% of them seen only once. CDR3 length: 9 amino acids. Regarding the study as a whole: What a later analysis showed was that several of the most significant clusters appeared linked to common viral pathogens.

With regard to this clone: As yet, its antigen is unknown.

What was sequenced was PBMCs. This chain connects TRBV21-1 to TRBJ2-1; TRBD2, as called in the table, went unchecked against the DNA. TRBV21-1 is a pseudogene segment. The sequence derives from a female donor in good health and CMV-seronegative. This CDR3 reads CASSKVGVF. The CDR3 DNA sequence: TGTGCCAGCAGCAAAGTGGGAGTCTTC.